This passage covers 25 T cell receptor beta chains from one sample sequenced in a study of T cell responses to AZD1222 COVID-19 vaccine. Clones were read by immunoSEQ multiplex PCR, and TCRdb kept only the in-frame ones, dropping some. Of some 66,000 clones in the sample, over 75% were seen once. The sample consisted of peripheral blood, taken on day 0 of AZD1222 vaccination. The receptors derive from an adult in good health.

V is TRBV18 and J is TRBJ1-1; D ambiguous. There are 16 residues in the CDR3. Germline-derived CDR1 and CDR2 are KGHSH and LQKENI. Trimming removed 4 bases at V and 4 bases at J, with 19 bases between. The CDR3 nucleotides are TGTGCCAGCTCACTCGTACCGGGAGGGAGAGGCACTGAAGCTTTCTTT. This encodes CASSLVPGGRGTEAFF.

This chain joins TRBV11-3 and TRBJ2-7, with D possibly TRBD2 on 6 matching bases. V lost 4 bases and J lost 7, with 17 bases in between. The CDR3 contains 14 residues. Germline CDR1 SGHNT, CDR2 YENEEA. CDR3 nucleotide sequence: TGTGCCAGCAGCTGGGGCAGCATAGGGAGGGAGCAGTACTTC. It specifies CASSWGSIGREQYF.

The V and J genes are TRBV6-4 and TRBJ1-1; the D is unclear. This CDR3 spans 13 amino acids. Deletions cut 4 bases from V and 1 base from J, with 7 bases between. Germline assignment: CDR1 MRHNA and CDR2 SNTAGT. The CDR3 region has the DNA TGTGCCAGCAGTGTCACCTGGAACACTGAAGCTTTCTTT. Translating it yields CASSVTWNTEAFF.

The V and J genes are TRBV19 and TRBJ1-6; D not certain. The germline V gene encodes CDR1 LNHDA and CDR2 SQIVND (reference sequence). This CDR3 has 16 residues. With 1 base removed from V and 5 bases from J, the gap between germline ends came to 12 bases. The CDR3 coding sequence is TGTGCCAGTAGTATAGTCCTGAAGGGAAATAATTCACCCCTCCACTTT. It codes for CASSIVLKGNNSPLHF. Supplemented by reference TRBV19 and TRBJ1-6, the full variable domain reads DGGITQSPKYLFRKEGQNVTLSCEQNLNHDAMYWYRQDPGQGLRLIYYSQIVNDFQKGDIAEGYSVSREKKESFPLTVTSAQKNPTAFYLCASSIVLKGNNSPLHFGNGTRLTVT.

J is TRBJ2-3 and V is TRBV28; 7 nucleotides match TRBD1. The V gene end was trimmed by 3 bases and the J gene end by 5 bases; junction bases not matched to a gene: 11. The CDR3 totals 16 residues. Germline assignment: CDR1 MDHEN and CDR2 SYDVKM. The CDR3 coding sequence is TGTGCCAGCAGTTTGATTTCGACAGGGCAGAGAGATACGCAGTATTTT. Protein: CASSLISTGQRDTQYF.

As DNA, the CDR3 is TGCGCCAGCAGTGAGAAAATAACTGAACAAGAGACCCAGTACTTC. Protein: CASSEKITEQETQYF. J is TRBJ2-5 and V is TRBV10-1, with D uncertain. The length of the CDR3 is 15 residues. The germline V and J ends were trimmed by 2 bases and 2 bases, with 12 bases remaining between them. Germline-derived CDR1 and CDR2 are WNHNN and SYGVQD (reference sequence).

This chain links TRBV6-5 with TRBJ1-1; 9 bases align to TRBD1. The CDR3 is 15 residues long. With V trimmed by 4 bases and J by 4 bases, 7 bases remained unmatched. Germline V gene sequence: CDR1 MNHEY, CDR2 SVGAGI. The CDR3 spells CASSSRPTGGTEAFF. Written as DNA, the CDR3 is TGTGCCAGCAGTTCGAGACCGACAGGGGGCACTGAAGCTTTCTTT.

The V gene is TRBV19, the J gene TRBJ2-2, with 14 bases identical to TRBD2. Germline CDR1 and CDR2: LNHDA and SQIVND (reference sequence). J was trimmed by 6 bases and V by 8 bases; bases with no gene match: 14. There are 18 residues in the CDR3. For the CDR3, the DNA is TGTGCCAGTCGCCCTGGGACTAGCGGGAGAAAACCCCCCGGGGAGCTGTTTTTT. It encodes CASRPGTSGRKPPGELFF. Variable domain in full (rest from reference TRBV19 and TRBJ2-2): DGGITQSPKYLFRKEGQNVTLSCEQNLNHDAMYWYRQDPGQGLRLIYYSQIVNDFQKGDIAEGYSVSREKKESFPLTVTSAQKNPTAFYLCASRPGTSGRKPPGELFFGEGSRLTVL.

CDR3 sequence: CASSDWSGQYF. The CDR3 nucleotides are TGTGCCAGCAGTGACTGGTCGGGGCAGTACTTC. The V and J genes are TRBV27 and TRBJ2-7; no reliable D call. Germline loops: CDR1 MNHEY, CDR2 SMNVEV (reference sequence). Trimming stripped 5 bases from V and 9 bases from J, with 11 bases between. CDR3 length: 11 residues.

This sequence joins TRBV27 and TRBJ1-3; unclear D gene. Per the germline V gene, CDR1 is MNHEY and CDR2 is SMNVEV (reference sequence). V lost 2 bases to trimming and J lost 2 bases, with 10 bases between them. The CDR3 totals 15 residues. The CDR3 bases are TGTGCCAGCAGTTTAGGAACCTGGCCTGGAAACACCATATATTTT. This sequence encodes CASSLGTWPGNTIYF.

The chain combines TRBV5-1 with TRBJ1-4; D remains unclear. Looked up from germline, CDR1 is SGHRS and CDR2 is YFSETQ. Trimming stripped 5 bases from V and 0 bases from J, with 5 bases between. The CDR3 totals 13 residues. In DNA form, the CDR3 reads TGCGCCAGCAGGCCAGCAACTAATGAAAAACTGTTTTTT. It codes for CASRPATNEKLFF.

This chain joins TRBV30 and TRBJ1-1, with 9 positions matching TRBD1. V lost 7 bases to trimming and J lost 1 base; unmatched junction nucleotides: 13. In germline, CDR1 is GTSNPN, CDR2 SVGIG (reference sequence). CDR3 length equals 16 residues. The CDR3 sequence is CAYTGGAYIGNTEAFF. Here the CDR3 DNA reads TGTGCCTATACAGGGGGCGCATATATTGGGAACACTGAAGCTTTCTTT. Complete variable domain (other parts from reference TRBV30 and TRBJ1-1): SQTIHQWPATLVQPVGSPLSLECTVEGTSNPNLYWYRQAAGRGLQLLFYSVGIGQISSEVPQNLSASRPQDRQFILSSKKLLLSDSGFYLCAYTGGAYIGNTEAFFGQGTRLTVV.

V and J are TRBV29-1 and TRBJ1-2, with D unresolved. Between the trimmed V and J ends, which lost 3 bases and 0 bases, there was a span of 8 bases. Germline values: CDR1 SQVTM, CDR2 ANQGSEA. There are 13 residues in the CDR3. CDR3 amino acids: CSVDSGTNYGYTF. The CDR3 region has the DNA TGCAGCGTTGACTCCGGGACTAACTATGGCTACACCTTC.

This clone was seen a single time. J is TRBJ2-5 and V is TRBV30; TRBD1 is a possible D gene (5 bases). This CDR3 has 13 residues. The germline V gene encodes CDR1 GTSNPN and CDR2 SVGIG (reference sequence). With 5 bases removed from V and 1 base from J, the gap between germline ends came to 11 bases. The CDR3 loop is CAWSRQSQETQYF. The CDR3 DNA reads as TGTGCCTGGTCTAGACAGTCCCAAGAGACCCAGTACTTC.

The V and J genes are TRBV6-4 and TRBJ1-6, with D maybe TRBD1 (5 bases). The CDR3 length is 13 residues. V was pared by 11 bases and J by 9 bases, with 17 bases between. CDR1 is MRHNA, CDR2 SNTAGT, per germline. The CDR3: CASSRGGGSPLHF. For the CDR3, the DNA is TGTGCCTCCTCGCGGGGGGGAGGTTCACCCCTCCACTTT.

The V call is TRBV7-9, the J call TRBJ1-5; a weak D match, TRBD1 (5 bases). Looked up from germline, CDR1 is SEHNR and CDR2 is FQNEAQ (reference sequence). The V end was cut by 5 bases, the J end by 0 bases, with 11 bases between. The CDR3 has 15 amino acids. DNA for the CDR3: TGTGCCAGCAGCCACGACAGTTATAGCAATCAGCCCCAGCATTTT. Its protein product is CASSHDSYSNQPQHF.

The rearrangement links TRBV12-3 or TRBV12-4 to TRBJ2-7, with D unclear. This CDR3 contains 13 residues. The V gene lost 5 bases and the J gene lost 7 bases, with 15 bases spanning the gap. The CDR3 loop reads CASSRPPGEEQYF. CDR3 DNA: TGTGCCAGCAGTCGACCCCCGGGTGAGGAGCAGTACTTC.

The rearrangement links TRBV11-1 to TRBJ1-3, with D unclear. Trimming cost V 3 bases and J 2 bases, with 8 bases left between them. CDR3 length: 14 residues. Germline-derived CDR1 and CDR2 are SGHAT and FQDESV (reference sequence). The DNA for the CDR3 is TGTGCCAGCAGCTTCGGACTTACTGGAAACACCATATATTTT. Protein product: CASSFGLTGNTIYF. The full variable domain, rest sourced from reference TRBV11-1 and TRBJ1-3, is EAEVAQSPRYKITEKSQAVAFWCDPISGHATLYWYRQILGQGPELLVQFQDESVVDDSQLPKDRFSAERLKGVDSTLKIQPAELGDSAMYLCASSFGLTGNTIYFGEGSWLTVV.

J is TRBJ1-5 and V is TRBV6-4, with 11 bases lining up with TRBD1. The V segment lost 3 bases and the J segment 6 bases; nucleotides outside the gene matches: 1. Germline V gene data show CDR1 as MRHNA and CDR2 as SNTAGT. The CDR3 loop spans 14 amino acids. The CDR3 reads CASSEGTGGQPQHF. Here the CDR3 DNA reads TGTGCCAGCAGTGAGGGGACAGGGGGTCAGCCCCAGCATTTT.

The V call is TRBV7-2, the J call TRBJ2-7; either TRBD1 or TRBD2 may fit D (6 bases each). V was cut by 8 bases and J by 0 bases, with 17 bases left in between. CDR1 is SGHTA and CDR2 is FQGNSA in the germline V gene. The CDR3 loop spans 15 amino acids. DNA of the CDR3: TGTGCCAGCTGCCTGGGGGGCGGGTCCTCCTACGAGCAGTACTTC. Residues: CASCLGGGSSYEQYF.

This sequence joins TRBV7-2 and TRBJ2-3; D is perhaps TRBD1 or TRBD2 (7 bases each). The length of the CDR3 is 15 residues. Germline CDR1 reads SGHTA; CDR2 reads FQGNSA. With 5 bases removed from V and 4 bases from J, the gap between germline ends came to 16 bases. The CDR3: CASSQGGGSADTQYF. In DNA form, the CDR3 reads TGTGCCAGCAGCCAGGGGGGGGGCTCCGCAGATACGCAGTATTTT.

This chain joins TRBV3-1 (or the pseudogene TRBV3-2) and TRBJ2-1; 10 nucleotides align to TRBD2. The CDR3 totals 14 residues. The trim removed 3 bases at V and 6 bases at J, leaving 2 bases unmatched. CDR1 is LGHDT and CDR2 is YNNKEL in the germline V gene (reference sequence). The CDR3 DNA follows: TGTGCCAGCAGCCACCTAGCGGGAGCCAATGAGCAGTTCTTC. It is translated as CASSHLAGANEQFF.

The gene calls are TRBV15 and TRBJ2-1, with 7 bases fitting TRBD2. The CDR3 sequence is 15 residues long. The trim removed 7 bases at V and 1 base at J, leaving 7 bases unmatched. CDR1 is LNHNV and CDR2 is YYDKDF in the germline V gene (reference sequence). The CDR3 here is CATTSSGESYNEQFF. For the CDR3, the DNA is TGTGCCACCACTAGCAGCGGGGAGTCCTACAATGAGCAGTTCTTC.

The rearrangement uses TRBV20-1 and TRBJ2-3; perhaps TRBD1 as D (6 bases). The CDR3 has 15 residues. The germline CDR1 and CDR2 sequences are DFQATT and SNEGSKA (reference sequence). The ends were cut back, 3 bases at V and 1 base at J, with 14 bases in the middle. CDR3 nucleotides: TGCAGTGCTAGTAGTCCGGGACAACGCACAGATACGCAGTATTTT. Translated: CSASSPGQRTDTQYF.

This clone was seen just once. In nucleotides, the CDR3 is TGTGCCAGTAGCACTCCGGGACAGGGACGTTCCTACGAGCAGTACTTC. Protein product: CASSTPGQGRSYEQYF. The chain uses TRBV19 and TRBJ2-7; the match to TRBD1 covers 9 bases. V lost 6 bases, J lost 1 base, and 10 bases stayed unmatched. There are 16 residues in the CDR3. Germline V CDR1 and CDR2: LNHDA, SQIVND (reference sequence).